This passage covers 22 T cell receptor beta chains from one sample sequenced in a study of OX40 agonist ivuxolimab in advanced cancers. This table comes from immunoSEQ multiplex PCR, and its TCRdb copy is limited to in-frame clones, with some not included. The sample gives tens of thousands of clones, approximately 90% of which show up once; less than 5% is in the top ten. Here the sequenced sample was CD4+ or CD8+ T cells sorted from blood, taken in a trial of the OX40 agonist ivuxolimab. The receptors were sampled from an adult with an advanced solid tumor such as melanoma, head and neck, liver or kidney cancer.

This chain joins TRBV7-9 and TRBJ2-7; 7 positions match TRBD1. V gave up 1 base and J gave up 3 bases; unmatched junction bases: 9. The CDR3 loop spans 16 amino acids. The germline V gene has CDR1 SEHNR and CDR2 FQNEAQ (reference sequence). The CDR3 DNA follows: TGTGCCAGCAGCTTAGTTGGTGGGGACAGTGACTACGAGCAGTACTTC. Protein sequence: CASSLVGGDSDYEQYF.

V is TRBV19 and J is TRBJ2-1; weak D call: TRBD2 (5 bases). CDR1 LNHDA and CDR2 SQIVND come from the germline V gene (reference sequence). Trimming stripped 8 bases from V and 4 bases from J, with 12 bases between. The CDR3 runs to 13 residues. The CDR3 spells CASRSGEYNEQFF. Here the CDR3 DNA reads TGTGCCAGTCGGAGCGGTGAATACAATGAGCAGTTCTTC.

The chain joins TRBV7-9 to TRBJ1-3, with 9 bases fitting TRBD1. After removal of 5 bases from V and 2 bases from J, the junction contained 10 bases not matched to a gene. The germline V gene encodes CDR1 SEHNR and CDR2 FQNEAQ (reference sequence). This CDR3 has 17 amino acids. This chain's CDR3 is CASSTTGQGFPGNTIYF. The CDR3 DNA sequence: TGTGCCAGCAGCACGACGGGACAGGGATTTCCTGGAAACACCATATATTTT.

The rearrangement links TRBV6-5 to TRBJ1-5; D perhaps matches TRBD1 (5 bases). Per the germline V gene, CDR1 is MNHEY and CDR2 is SVGAGI. Trimming shortened V by 6 bases and J by 4 bases, and 13 bases separated the two germline ends. The CDR3 contains 14 residues. The CDR3 loop reads CASSQRGLNQPQHF. The CDR3, as DNA: TGTGCCAGCAGCCAACGGGGCCTAAATCAGCCCCAGCATTTT.

This clone was seen only a few times. CDR3 sequence (DNA): TGTGCCAGCAGTCCGGGACACTTAACCTACGAGCAGTACTTC. It yields the protein CASSPGHLTYEQYF. V usage is TRBV9 and J usage is TRBJ2-7; D perhaps matches TRBD1 (6 bases). Per the germline V gene, CDR1 is SGDLS and CDR2 is YYNGEE. With 5 bases removed from V and 2 bases from J, the gap between germline ends came to 14 bases. The CDR3 has 14 residues.

This clone showed up just once. The chain combines TRBV27 with TRBJ2-3; possibly TRBD1 or TRBD2 for D (6 bases each). Germline V gene sequence: CDR1 MNHEY, CDR2 SMNVEV (reference sequence). The CDR3 totals 17 residues. V gave up 1 base and J gave up 2 bases, with 16 bases separating them. CDR3 region: CASSLLGGASNTDTQYF. DNA for the CDR3: TGTGCCAGCAGTTTATTGGGGGGCGCTAGTAACACAGATACGCAGTATTTT.

This clone is labeled as medium-sized. The chain has TRBV6-1 and TRBJ1-4; 7 positions match TRBD1. From germline, CDR1 is MNHNS and CDR2 SASEGT. J lost 7 bases, V lost 0 bases, and 2 bases had no gene match. The CDR3 covers 14 residues. This chain's CDR3 is CASSEAGGFEKLFF. The CDR3 DNA is TGTGCCAGCAGTGAAGCAGGGGGCTTTGAAAAACTGTTTTTT.

This clone was recorded once. V gene TRBV2 combines with J gene TRBJ2-5, with a tentative D call TRBD2 (7 bases). This CDR3 region has 13 residues. Germline lookup yields CDR1 SNHLY and CDR2 FYNNEI. V lost 6 bases and J lost 5, with 13 bases in between. The CDR3 region has the DNA TGTGCCAGCAGGCTGGGGGGGCTGGAGACCCAGTACTTC. This translates into CASRLGGLETQYF.

V gene TRBV27 combines with J gene TRBJ2-1; possible D gene TRBD2, 6 bases. The germline V gene encodes CDR1 MNHEY and CDR2 SMNVEV (reference sequence). The length of the CDR3 is 14 residues. Trimming pared 5 bases from V and 5 bases from J, leaving 13 bases between. The CDR3 region is CASSRGGGHNEQFF. Here the CDR3 DNA reads TGTGCCAGCAGTAGGGGAGGAGGCCACAATGAGCAGTTCTTC.

This chain links TRBV30 with TRBJ2-1; possibly TRBD1 for D (6 bases). Germline V CDR1 and CDR2: GTSNPN, SVGIG (reference sequence). This CDR3 comprises 11 residues. Trimming took off 5 bases at V and 10 bases at J, with 12 bases between the two ends. The CDR3 loop reads CAWGGPGEQFF. CDR3 sequence (DNA): TGTGCCTGGGGGGGCCCAGGAGAGCAGTTCTTC.

The chain employs TRBV7-9 and TRBJ1-3, with D tentatively TRBD1 (5 bases). With 5 bases removed from V and 0 bases from J, the gap between germline ends came to 11 bases. The germline CDR1 and CDR2 sequences are SEHNR and FQNEAQ (reference sequence). The CDR3 extends over 15 amino acids. The CDR3 is CASSPWDGSGNTIYF. CDR3 nucleotides: TGTGCCAGCAGCCCCTGGGACGGCTCTGGAAACACCATATATTTT.

The chain recombines TRBV28 with TRBJ1-5; D is uncertain. There are 13 residues in the CDR3. V was shortened by 5 bases and J by 4 bases, with 9 bases between the two germline ends. Germline CDR1 and CDR2: MDHEN and SYDVKM. The CDR3 region has the DNA TGTGCCAGCAGTCCGGGCCGGAATCAGCCCCAGCATTTT. The encoded protein is CASSPGRNQPQHF.

The V gene is TRBV13, the J gene TRBJ1-6; D is undetermined. Deletions cut 2 bases from V and 0 bases from J, with 8 bases between. In germline, CDR1 is PRHDT, CDR2 FYEKMQ (reference sequence). This CDR3 has 16 amino acids. CDR3 in amino acids: CASSLLGSSYNSPLHF. DNA of the CDR3: TGTGCCAGCAGCTTATTAGGGAGCTCCTATAATTCACCCCTCCACTTT.

V gene TRBV28 combines with J gene TRBJ2-7, with 8 bases that match TRBD1. CDR3 length: 15 residues. V lost 6 bases to trimming and J lost 0 bases; unmatched junction nucleotides: 7. From germline, CDR1 is MDHEN and CDR2 SYDVKM. In DNA, the CDR3 is TGTGCCAGCAGCTCGGACAGGGAGCCCTCCTACGAGCAGTACGTC. It is translated as CASSSDREPSYEQYV.

The chain uses TRBV4-2 and TRBJ2-7, with 11 bases matching TRBD2. CDR3 length: 18 residues. CDR1 and CDR2 (germline): LGHNA, YNFKEQ. V lost 2 bases to trimming and J lost 1 base; unmatched junction nucleotides: 10. The chain's CDR3 is CASSQIASGRWYSYEQYF. The CDR3 coding sequence is TGTGCCAGCAGCCAAATAGCTAGCGGGAGGTGGTATTCCTACGAGCAGTACTTC.

The chain joins TRBV6-5 to TRBJ2-5, with D possibly being TRBD1 (6 bases). CDR1 is MNHEY and CDR2 is SVGAGI in the germline V gene. This CDR3 contains 14 residues. Trimming stripped 2 bases from V and 5 bases from J, with 12 bases between. In DNA form, the CDR3 reads TGTGCCAGCAGTTACGGGCAGGGGTTGGAGACCCAGTACTTC. Its protein is CASSYGQGLETQYF.

A single count supports this clone. The chain has TRBV7-2 and TRBJ2-4; the D gene is possibly TRBD1 (5 bases). This CDR3 spans 17 amino acids. Germline V gene data show CDR1 as SGHTA and CDR2 as FQGNSA. V lost 3 bases, J lost 0 bases, and 15 bases lay in between. CDR3 protein: CASSLPQTGIAKNIQYF. The CDR3 nucleotides read TGTGCCAGCAGCTTGCCGCAAACAGGCATAGCCAAAAACATTCAGTACTTC.

The chain is built from TRBV30 and TRBJ2-1; no clear D. V lost 0 bases, J lost 2 bases, and 11 bases lay in between. Germline V gene sequence: CDR1 GTSNPN, CDR2 SVGIG (reference sequence). The CDR3 extends over 15 amino acids. CDR3 amino acids: CAWSVIAAAYNEQFF. CDR3 sequence (DNA): TGTGCCTGGAGTGTTATAGCTGCCGCCTACAATGAGCAGTTCTTC.

The chain is built from TRBV4-1 and TRBJ2-7; 8 bases are shared with TRBD2. With 0 bases clipped from V and 6 bases from J, the junction kept 7 bases outside the gene matches. The CDR3 totals 15 residues. CDR1 MGHRA and CDR2 YSYEKL come from the germline V gene. DNA for the CDR3: TGCGCCAGCAGCCAAGAGATAGCGGGGAGTGTCGAGCAGTACTTC. Protein product: CASSQEIAGSVEQYF.

This clone was recorded once. The chain couples TRBV7-6 to TRBJ1-2; 9 bases are a match to TRBD1. CDR1 and CDR2 from the germline V gene are SGHVS and FNYEAQ. The CDR3 contains 12 residues. With 8 bases clipped from V and 8 bases from J, the junction kept 6 bases outside the gene matches. CDR3 sequence reads: CASGTGSLGYTF. The CDR3, as DNA: TGTGCCAGCGGGACAGGGTCCTTGGGCTACACCTTC.

The chain uses TRBV7-3 and TRBJ2-6; D gene ambiguous. Trimming took 2 bases from V and 2 from J, leaving 10 bases between them. The germline CDR1 and CDR2 sequences are SGHTA and FQGTGA. CDR3 length equals 16 residues. CDR3 bases: TGTGCCAGCAGCTTATATCCCCCCGCTGGGGCCAACGTCCTGACTTTC. Amino acid sequence: CASSLYPPAGANVLTF.

The V and J genes are TRBV18 and TRBJ1-6; D is undetermined. V dropped 3 bases and J dropped 0 bases, with 6 bases sitting between them. CDR1 and CDR2 (germline): KGHSH, LQKENI. CDR3 length: 15 residues. CDR3 sequence: CASSPSSSYNSPLHF. The CDR3 nucleotides read TGTGCCAGCTCACCGTCGAGCTCCTATAATTCACCCCTCCACTTT. Together with reference TRBV18 and TRBJ1-6, the CDR3 gives the full variable domain: NAGVMQNPRHLVRRRGQEARLRCSPMKGHSHVYWYRQLPEEGLKFMVYLQKENIIDESGMPKERFSAEFPKEGPSILRIQQVVRGDSAAYFCASSPSSSYNSPLHFGNGTRLTVT.